This entry concerns a single T cell receptor beta chain. The data stem from a study of blood T cell repertoires in COVID-19. Background on the study: Spain, Italy and the United States supplied samples that represented acute and convalescent COVID-19. PBMCs, B-cell-depleted T cells, or T cells were the source of the cDNA or gDNA that made up the material.

Germline V lookup: CDR1 SEHNR, CDR2 FQNEAQ (reference sequence). Trimming shortened V by 3 bases and J by 5 bases, and 11 bases separated the two germline ends. The length of the CDR3 is 15 residues. In the authors' methods: From reference gene primer amplification, estimates of nucleated cell counts were derived. Measured with immunoSEQ multiplex PCR; TCRdb has only the in-frame clones, and not every one. V and J calls and clone size are copied from that table; D and trimming were computed from the DNA. Of some 82,000 clones listed, around 92% were seen once; the top ten hold under 2.5%. The clonotype comes from a woman between 45 and 65 years old in a cohort sampled during active COVID-19. The specimen sequenced was peripheral blood. The chain employs TRBV7-9 and TRBJ1-6; D remains unclear. The CDR3 is CASSLLFGDNSPLHF. For the CDR3, the DNA is TGTGCCAGCAGCTTGCTGTTCGGGGATAATTCACCCCTCCACTTT.